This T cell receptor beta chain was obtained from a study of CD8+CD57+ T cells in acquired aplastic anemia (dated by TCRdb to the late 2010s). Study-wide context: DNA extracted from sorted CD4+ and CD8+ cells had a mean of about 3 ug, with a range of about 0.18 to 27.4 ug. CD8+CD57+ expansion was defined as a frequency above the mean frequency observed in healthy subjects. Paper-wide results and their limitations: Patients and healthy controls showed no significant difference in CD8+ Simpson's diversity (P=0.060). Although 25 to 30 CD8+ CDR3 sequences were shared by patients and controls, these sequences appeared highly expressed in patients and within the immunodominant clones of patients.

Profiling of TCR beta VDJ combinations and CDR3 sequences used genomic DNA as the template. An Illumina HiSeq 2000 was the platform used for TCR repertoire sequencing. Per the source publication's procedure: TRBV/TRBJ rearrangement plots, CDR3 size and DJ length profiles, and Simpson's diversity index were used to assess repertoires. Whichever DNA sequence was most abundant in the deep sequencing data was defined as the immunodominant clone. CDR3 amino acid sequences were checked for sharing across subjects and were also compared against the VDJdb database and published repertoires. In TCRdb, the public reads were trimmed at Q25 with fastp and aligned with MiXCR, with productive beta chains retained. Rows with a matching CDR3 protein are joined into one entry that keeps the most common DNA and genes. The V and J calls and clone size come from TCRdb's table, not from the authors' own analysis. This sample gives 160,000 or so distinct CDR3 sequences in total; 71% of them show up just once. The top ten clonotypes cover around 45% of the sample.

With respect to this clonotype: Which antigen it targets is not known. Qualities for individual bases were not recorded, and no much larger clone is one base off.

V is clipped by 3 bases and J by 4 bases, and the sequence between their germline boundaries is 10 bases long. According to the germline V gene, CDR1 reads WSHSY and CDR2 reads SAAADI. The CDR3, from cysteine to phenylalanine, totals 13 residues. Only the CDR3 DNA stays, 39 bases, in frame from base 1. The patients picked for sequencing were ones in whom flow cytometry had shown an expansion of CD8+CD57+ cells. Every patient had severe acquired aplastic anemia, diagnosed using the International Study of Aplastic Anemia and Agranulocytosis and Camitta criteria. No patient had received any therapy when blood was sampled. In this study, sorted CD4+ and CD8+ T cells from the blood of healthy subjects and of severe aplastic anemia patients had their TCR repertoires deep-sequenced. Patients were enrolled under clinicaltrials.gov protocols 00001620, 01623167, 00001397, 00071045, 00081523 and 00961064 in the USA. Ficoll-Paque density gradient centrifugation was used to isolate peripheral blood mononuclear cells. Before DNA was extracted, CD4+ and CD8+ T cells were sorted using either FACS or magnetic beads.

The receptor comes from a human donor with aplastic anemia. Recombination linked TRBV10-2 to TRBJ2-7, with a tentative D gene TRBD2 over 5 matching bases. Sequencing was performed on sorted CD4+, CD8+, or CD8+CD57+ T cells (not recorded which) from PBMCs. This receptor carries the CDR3 CASSEGSLYEQYF. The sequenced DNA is TGCGCCAGCAGTGAAGGGAGTCTTTACGAGCAGTACTTC.